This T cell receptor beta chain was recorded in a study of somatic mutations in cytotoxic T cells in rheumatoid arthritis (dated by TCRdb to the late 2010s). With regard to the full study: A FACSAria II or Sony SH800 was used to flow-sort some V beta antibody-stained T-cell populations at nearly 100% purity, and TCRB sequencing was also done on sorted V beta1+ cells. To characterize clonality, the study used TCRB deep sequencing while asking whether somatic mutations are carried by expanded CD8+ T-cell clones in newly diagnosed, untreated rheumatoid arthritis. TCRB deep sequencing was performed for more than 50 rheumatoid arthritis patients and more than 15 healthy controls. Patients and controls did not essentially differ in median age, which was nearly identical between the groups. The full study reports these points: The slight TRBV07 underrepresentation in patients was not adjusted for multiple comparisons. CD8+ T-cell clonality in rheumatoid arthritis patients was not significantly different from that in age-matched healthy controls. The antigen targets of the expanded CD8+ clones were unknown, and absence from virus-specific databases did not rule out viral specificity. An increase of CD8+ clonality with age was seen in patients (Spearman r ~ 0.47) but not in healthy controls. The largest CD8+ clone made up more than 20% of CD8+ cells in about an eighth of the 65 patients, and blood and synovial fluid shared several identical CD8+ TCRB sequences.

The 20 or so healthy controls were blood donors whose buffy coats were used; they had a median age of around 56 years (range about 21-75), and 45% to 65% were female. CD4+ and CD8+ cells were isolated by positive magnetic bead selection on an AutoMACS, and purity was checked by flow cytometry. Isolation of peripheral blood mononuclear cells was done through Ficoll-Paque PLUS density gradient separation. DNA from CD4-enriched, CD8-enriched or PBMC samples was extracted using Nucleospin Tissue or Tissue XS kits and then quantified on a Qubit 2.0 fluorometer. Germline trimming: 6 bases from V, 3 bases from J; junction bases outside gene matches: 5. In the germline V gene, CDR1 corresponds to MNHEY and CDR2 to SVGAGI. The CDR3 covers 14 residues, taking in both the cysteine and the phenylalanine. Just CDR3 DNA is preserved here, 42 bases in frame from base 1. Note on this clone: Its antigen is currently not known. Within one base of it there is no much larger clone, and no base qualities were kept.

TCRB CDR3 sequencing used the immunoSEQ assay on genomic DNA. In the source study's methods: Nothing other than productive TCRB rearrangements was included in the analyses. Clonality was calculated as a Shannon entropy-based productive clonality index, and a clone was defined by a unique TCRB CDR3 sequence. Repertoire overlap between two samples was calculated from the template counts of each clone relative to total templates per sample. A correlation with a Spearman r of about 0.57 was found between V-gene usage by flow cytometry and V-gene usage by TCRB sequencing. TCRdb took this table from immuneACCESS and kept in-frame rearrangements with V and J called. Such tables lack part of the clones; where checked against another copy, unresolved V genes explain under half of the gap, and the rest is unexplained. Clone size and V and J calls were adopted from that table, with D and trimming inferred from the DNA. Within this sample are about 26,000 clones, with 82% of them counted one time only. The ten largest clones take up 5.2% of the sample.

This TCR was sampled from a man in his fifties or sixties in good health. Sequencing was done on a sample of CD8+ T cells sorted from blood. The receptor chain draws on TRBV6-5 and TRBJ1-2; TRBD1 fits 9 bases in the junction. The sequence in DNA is TGTGCCAGCAGGGAGGACAGGGGCGACTATGGCTACACCTTC. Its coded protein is CASREDRGDYGYTF.